This T cell receptor beta chain is from a study of blood T cell repertoires in COVID-19. Study summary: The cDNA or gDNA used as material had been derived from T cells, B-cell-depleted T cells, or PBMCs.

Trimming stripped 3 bases from V and 11 bases from J, with 13 bases between. Germline V gives CDR1 DFQATT, CDR2 SNEGSKA (reference sequence). CDR3 length: 11 amino acids. Original methodology: Amplification with reference gene primers provided the estimates of nucleated cell counts. The protocol was immunoSEQ multiplex PCR, while the TCRdb copy is restricted to in-frame clones and leaves out a portion. V and J calls and clone size come straight from that table; D and trimming were deduced from the DNA. Of roughly 260,000 clones in the sample, approximately 90% were seen once. This sequence originates from a man in his sixties who had recovered from COVID-19. The sequenced sample consisted of peripheral blood. The chain uses TRBV20-1 and TRBJ1-1, with a tentative D call TRBD1 (6 bases). The DNA of the CDR3 is TGCAGTGCTAGCTACAGGGTCGAGGCTTTCTTT. This sequence encodes CSASYRVEAFF.